The text below deals with one T cell receptor beta chain. The antigen remains undetermined. The authors extracted RNA and reverse transcribed it into cDNA as the sequencing template. Generated by immunoSEQ multiplex PCR, the TCRdb table keeps only in-frame clones and is missing some. The table lists roughly 200,000 clones, more than 30% of them singletons. This record comes from a study of CD8+ T cells in alopecia areata. Study background: Treated individuals took tofacitinib by mouth, 5 to 10 mg twice daily. Tofacitinib continued for 6 to 18 months and was then withheld for 6 months. Study observations and caveats: Links between baseline CD8+ expansion and response need larger treated cohorts.

The treatment was: oral pan-JAK inhibitor, 5-10 mg twice daily. Germline values: CDR1 LGHNA, CDR2 YNFKEQ. The CDR3 contains 17 residues. V was pared by 2 bases and J by 8 bases, with 13 bases of the junction left unmatched. The TCR comes from a human donor with alopecia areata. The sequencing used CD4+ T cells sorted from blood, collected between weeks 30 and 35, from a patient treated with tofacitinib. The chain joins TRBV4-2 to TRBJ2-1; 9 bases are shared with TRBD1. The CDR3 region has the DNA TGTGCCAGCAGCCAACGGGACAGGGACACTAGCGTTCATGAGCAGTTCTTC. As protein: CASSQRDRDTSVHEQFF.